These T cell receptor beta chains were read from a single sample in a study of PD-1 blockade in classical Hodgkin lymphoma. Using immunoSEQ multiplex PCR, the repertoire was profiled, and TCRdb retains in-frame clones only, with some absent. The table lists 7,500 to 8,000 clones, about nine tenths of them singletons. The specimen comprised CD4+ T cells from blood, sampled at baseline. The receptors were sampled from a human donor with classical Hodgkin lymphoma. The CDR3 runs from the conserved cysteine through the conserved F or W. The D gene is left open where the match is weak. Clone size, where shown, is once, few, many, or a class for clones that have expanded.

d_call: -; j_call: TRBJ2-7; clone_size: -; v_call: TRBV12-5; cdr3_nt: TGTGCTAGTGCTACCTCGGACAACTACGAGCAGTACTTC; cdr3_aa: CASATSDNYEQYF
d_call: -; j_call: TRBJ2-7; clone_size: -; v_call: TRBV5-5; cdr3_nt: TGTGCCAGCAGCAAGGGGTGGTACGAGCAGTACTTC; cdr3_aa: CASSKGWYEQYF
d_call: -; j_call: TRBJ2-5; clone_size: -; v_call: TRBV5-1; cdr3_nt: TGCGCCAGCAGCTTAACCCCGCCAAAGGACGAGACCCAGTACTTC; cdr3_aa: CASSLTPPKDETQYF
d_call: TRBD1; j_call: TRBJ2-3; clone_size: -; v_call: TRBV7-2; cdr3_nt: TGTGCCAGCAGCTTGGGACAGGTTCTTACAGATACGCAGTATTTT; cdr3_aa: CASSLGQVLTDTQYF
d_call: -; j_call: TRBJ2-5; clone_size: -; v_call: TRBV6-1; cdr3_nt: TGTGCCAGCAGCCGTTTTCAAGAGACCCAGTACTTC; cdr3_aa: CASSRFQETQYF
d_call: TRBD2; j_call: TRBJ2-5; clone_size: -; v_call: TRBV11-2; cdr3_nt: TGTGCCAGCAGCTTAGAAGCGGGGATCTCCCTGGGGGAGACCCAGTACTTC; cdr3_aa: CASSLEAGISLGETQYF
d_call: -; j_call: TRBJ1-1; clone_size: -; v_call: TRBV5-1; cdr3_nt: TGCGCCAGCAGCTCCCAACATCTCACTGAAGCTTTCTTT; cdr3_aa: CASSSQHLTEAFF
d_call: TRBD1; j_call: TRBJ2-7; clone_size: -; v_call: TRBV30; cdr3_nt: TGTGCCTGGAGTCGCAGGAGACAGGGCGTCTACGAGCAGTACTTC; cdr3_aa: CAWSRRRQGVYEQYF
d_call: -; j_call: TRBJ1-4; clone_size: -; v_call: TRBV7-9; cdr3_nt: TGTGCCAGCAGCTTAGCGCCCTTGGGTTCTAATGAAAAACTGTTTTTT; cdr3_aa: CASSLAPLGSNEKLFF
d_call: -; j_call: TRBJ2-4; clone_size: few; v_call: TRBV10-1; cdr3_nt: TGCGCCAGCAGTCCCCTAGGGTCCTCGGGCATTCAGTACTTC; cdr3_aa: CASSPLGSSGIQYF
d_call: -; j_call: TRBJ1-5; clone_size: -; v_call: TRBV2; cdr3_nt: TGTGCCAGCAGTCCCTGGGATCAGCCCCAGCATTTT; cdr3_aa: CASSPWDQPQHF
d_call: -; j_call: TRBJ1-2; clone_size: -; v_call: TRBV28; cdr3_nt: TGTGCCAGCAGTACTGCGGGGCGATTTGGCTACACCTTC; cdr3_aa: CASSTAGRFGYTF
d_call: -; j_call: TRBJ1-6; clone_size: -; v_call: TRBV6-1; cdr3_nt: TGTGCCAGCAGTGGTCAGACGGATTCACCCCTCCACTTT; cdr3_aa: CASSGQTDSPLHF
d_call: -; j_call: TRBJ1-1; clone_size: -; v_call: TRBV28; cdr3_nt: TGTGCCAGCGGGGGGGCAATTGAAGCTTTCTTT; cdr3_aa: CASGGAIEAFF
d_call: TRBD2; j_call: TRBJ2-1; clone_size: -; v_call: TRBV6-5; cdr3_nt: TGTGCCAGCAGTTACACGGGGGGGCCTAATTATGAGCAGTTCTTC; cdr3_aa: CASSYTGGPNYEQFF
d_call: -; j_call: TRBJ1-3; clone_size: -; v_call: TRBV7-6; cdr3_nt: TGTGCCAGCAGCTTAGCGCGCAACTCTGGAAACACCATATATTTT; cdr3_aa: CASSLARNSGNTIYF
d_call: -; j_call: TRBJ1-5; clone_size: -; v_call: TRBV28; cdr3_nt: TGTGCCAGCAGTTTACGTGTGGGTAGCAGCAATCAGCCCCAGCATTTT; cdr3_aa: CASSLRVGSSNQPQHF